These T cell receptor beta chains were read from a single sample in a study of blood T cell repertoires in COVID-19. The data were produced by immunoSEQ multiplex PCR, yet TCRdb's version contains in-frame clones alone and is incomplete. The table lists around 150,000 clones, roughly 90% of them singletons. Sequenced: peripheral blood. These receptors were taken from a woman aged 60-75 years who had recovered from COVID-19. CDR3s include the opening cysteine and the closing phenylalanine or tryptophan. The order of the fields is CDR3 length, D gene, clone size, V gene, J gene, CDR3 DNA, CDR3 protein. The D gene is left open where the match is weak. Only part of the rows carry a size: once, few, many, or a class if the clone is expanded.

>16|TRBD1|NA|TRBV5-1|TRBJ1-4
TGCGCCAGCAGCTTGGGAGACAGGGTTCCAGGGGAAAAACTGTTTTTT
CASSLGDRVPGEKLFF
>15|NA|NA|TRBV6-5|TRBJ1-4
TGTGCCAGCAAAGGAACGCTAGAGAATGGGGAAAAACTGTTTTTT
CASKGTLENGEKLFF
>13|NA|NA|TRBV5-4|TRBJ2-3
TGTGCCAGCAGCTTGGAAGCCTCAGATACGCAGTATTTT
CASSLEASDTQYF
>16|NA|NA|TRBV24-1|TRBJ2-3
TGTGCCACCAGTTATAGTTCCGGGACTGGGATGGATACGCAGTATTTT
CATSYSSGTGMDTQYF
>14|NA|NA|TRBV29-1|TRBJ2-7
TGCAGCGTTGGGCGGGGGCCCCCCTACTACGAGCAGTACTTC
CSVGRGPPYYEQYF
>15|NA|few|TRBV27|TRBJ1-2
TGTGCCAGCAGTTTATCTTGGGCAGGGGCCTATGGCTACACCTTC
CASSLSWAGAYGYTF
>13|NA|NA|TRBV19|TRBJ1-2
TGTGCCAGTAGTACGGTAGCTAACTATGGCTACACCTTC
CASSTVANYGYTF
>17|TRBD2|NA|TRBV5-1|TRBJ2-3
TGCGCCAGCAGCCCTCGGACTAGCGGGGGGATAACAGATACGCAGTATTTT
CASSPRTSGGITDTQYF
>14|NA|NA|TRBV11-2|TRBJ2-1
TGTGCCAGCAGCGCCCTGGCAGGGGTCGGTGAGCAGTTCTTC
CASSALAGVGEQFF
>14|NA|NA|TRBV5-1|TRBJ2-7
TGCGCCAGCAGCTTTAGCGGATACGGGGGCGAGCAGTACTTC
CASSFSGYGGEQYF
>15|TRBD2|NA|TRBV11-2|TRBJ2-7
TGTGCCAGCAGCTTAATAAGCGGGGGGGCCTACGAGCAGTACTTC
CASSLISGGAYEQYF
>13|TRBD1|NA|TRBV15|TRBJ2-2
TGTGCCACCGGGACAGGGGACACCGGGGAGCTGTTTTTT
CATGTGDTGELFF
>13|NA|NA|TRBV9|TRBJ1-2
TGTGCCAGCAGCGTAACCTCAGGGGATGGCTACACCTTC
CASSVTSGDGYTF
>14|NA|NA|TRBV5-5|TRBJ1-1
TGTGCCAGCAGCTCGGACAGTATGAACACTGAAGCTTTCTTT
CASSSDSMNTEAFF
>11|NA|NA|TRBV20-1|TRBJ1-2
TGCAGGGTGGGGGCAGATTATGGCTACACCTTC
CRVGADYGYTF
>17|NA|NA|TRBV14|TRBJ2-2
TGTGCCAGCAGCCAAGGGGTCTGGCAGGGATACACCGGGGAGCTGTTTTTT
CASSQGVWQGYTGELFF
>14|NA|NA|TRBV5-1|TRBJ2-3
TGCGCCAGCAGCTTCAGTCAGAGCACAGATACGCAGTATTTT
CASSFSQSTDTQYF
>14|NA|few|TRBV5-1|TRBJ1-2
TGCGCCAGCAGCTTGGGGACACTTGACTATGGCTACACCTTC
CASSLGTLDYGYTF
>14|TRBD1|NA|TRBV6-5|TRBJ1-6
TGTGCCAGCACCTCAACCGGGACAGGGGGCCCCCTCCACTTT
CASTSTGTGGPLHF
>14|NA|NA|TRBV28|TRBJ2-4
TGTGCCAGCAGTGGGGTGGGGGGCAAAAACATTCAGTACTTC
CASSGVGGKNIQYF
>15|TRBD1|NA|TRBV6-1|TRBJ2-3
TGTGCCAGCAGTGAAGCGCTTCGACAGGGAGATACGCAGTATTTT
CASSEALRQGDTQYF
>14|NA|NA|TRBV6-1|TRBJ1-5
TGTGCCAGCAGTGAAGCGGGCCCCGGTCAGCCCCAGCATTTT
CASSEAGPGQPQHF
>13|NA|NA|TRBV19|TRBJ2-7
TGTGCCAGTAGTATAGGACAGGTCGGCGAGCAGTACTTC
CASSIGQVGEQYF
>16|NA|NA|TRBV24-1|TRBJ1-2
TGTGCCACCAGTGATAAGGGGCCCTCAGCTAACTATGGCTACACCTTC
CATSDKGPSANYGYTF
>12|NA|NA|TRBV6-4|TRBJ2-1
TGTGCCAGCATCCTCGGGGACAATGAGCAGTTCTTC
CASILGDNEQFF
>16|NA|NA|TRBV11-2|TRBJ1-1
TGTGCCAGCAGCTTAGGGGCGACACAGATGAACACTGAAGCTTTCTTT
CASSLGATQMNTEAFF
>14|NA|NA|TRBV19|TRBJ1-4
TGTGCCAGTAGTATGCGGGGAGGTAATGAAAAACTGTTTTTT
CASSMRGGNEKLFF
>16|NA|NA|TRBV28|TRBJ1-2
TGTGCCAGCAGCCCTCGACAGGCCTCCAGCTACTCTGGCTACACCTTC
CASSPRQASSYSGYTF
>17|TRBD1|NA|TRBV3-1/TRBV3-2|TRBJ1-4
TGTGCCAGCAGCCTCAACTACGCCCAGGGGGGCAATGAAAAACTGTTTTTT
CASSLNYAQGGNEKLFF
>16|TRBD2|NA|TRBV9|TRBJ2-3
TGTGCCAGCAGCGTAGGGCTAGCGGGACCCACAGATACGCAGTATTTT
CASSVGLAGPTDTQYF
>16|TRBD2|once|TRBV5-1|TRBJ2-3
TGCGCCAGCAGCTTGATAATAGCGGGGTCCACAGATACGCAGTATTTT
CASSLIIAGSTDTQYF
>13|TRBD1|NA|TRBV7-2|TRBJ1-5
TGTGCCAGCAGCGGACAGGCCAATCAGCCCCAGCATTTT
CASSGQANQPQHF
>16|NA|few|TRBV5-1|TRBJ1-2
TGCGCCAGCAGCTTTGAGTTTACAGGAGCTAACTATGGCTACACCTTC
CASSFEFTGANYGYTF